Each of the 21 T cell receptor beta chains below was sequenced from the same sample in a study of blood T cell repertoires in COVID-19. Data came from immunoSEQ multiplex PCR; TCRdb stores just in-frame clones and leaves some out. The sample carries more than 45,000 clones, 90% recorded once. The sequencing sample was made of peripheral blood. These receptors all stem from a man aged 70-80 years with acute or convalescent COVID-19.

This clone was recorded once. The V call is TRBV2, the J call TRBJ2-7; D may be TRBD1 (6 bases). The V end was cut by 5 bases, the J end by 7 bases, with 15 bases between. The V gene's germline CDR1 is SNHLY and CDR2 FYNNEI. The CDR3 consists of 13 residues. CDR3 in amino acids: CASSSGVRGEQYF. CDR3 nucleotide sequence: TGTGCCAGCAGTTCAGGGGTGAGGGGAGAGCAGTACTTC.

This clone has a single count. The chain links TRBV19 to TRBJ1-1; 9 positions agree with TRBD1. Trimming took 5 bases from V and 6 from J; bases not matched to a gene: 13. Per the germline V gene, CDR1 is LNHDA and CDR2 is SQIVND (reference sequence). The CDR3 consists of 16 residues. CDR3 sequence: CASSSAGTGISAEAFF. For the CDR3, the DNA is TGTGCCAGTAGTTCGGCCGGGACAGGGATTAGTGCTGAAGCTTTCTTT.

The V and J genes are TRBV11-3 and TRBJ2-7; 9 bases are a match to TRBD2. V dropped 5 bases and J dropped 0; count of bases not matched to a gene: 5. Germline V gives CDR1 SGHNT, CDR2 YENEEA. The CDR3 has 15 amino acids. DNA of the CDR3: TGTGCCAGCAGCCGCGGGGGGGCAAACTCCTACGAGCAGTACTTC. This sequence encodes CASSRGGANSYEQYF.

This clone appeared a single time. This sequence joins TRBV14 and TRBJ2-3; D is perhaps TRBD2 (5 bases). The germline CDR1 and CDR2 sequences are SGHDN and FVKESK. Between the trimmed V and J ends, which lost 3 bases and 5 bases, there was a span of 12 bases. This CDR3 region has 14 residues. CDR3 protein: CASSQEARIDTQYF. In nucleotides, the CDR3 is TGTGCCAGCAGCCAGGAGGCAAGAATAGATACGCAGTATTTT.

The chain combines TRBV7-2 with TRBJ1-2; TRBD1 aligns across 7 bases. The CDR3 consists of 14 residues. V was pared by 3 bases and J by 1 base, with 2 bases of the junction left unmatched. Germline CDR1 and CDR2: SGHTA and FQGNSA. DNA of the CDR3: TGTGCCAGCAGCTTCCGGGACAGTAACTATGGCTACACCTTC. Translated, it gives CASSFRDSNYGYTF.

The rearrangement links TRBV29-1 to TRBJ2-7; D gene ambiguous. CDR3 length: 13 residues. Trimming removed 4 bases at V and 0 bases at J, with 10 bases between. From germline, CDR1 is SQVTM and CDR2 ANQGSEA. Here the CDR3 DNA reads TGCAGCGTTGGCTCAGGTCCCTCCTACGAGCAGTACTTC. Translated: CSVGSGPSYEQYF.

This chain links TRBV10-3 with TRBJ2-1; 7 positions match TRBD2. The junction had 1 base not matched to a gene; V was cut back by 2 bases and J by 0 bases. Germline V gene sequence: CDR1 ENHRY, CDR2 SYGVKD. CDR3 length: 15 residues. Here the CDR3 DNA reads TGTGCCATCAGTGAGCCTAGCGGCTCCTACAATGAGCAGTTCTTC. Protein product: CAISEPSGSYNEQFF.

The chain carries TRBV11-2 and TRBJ2-5, with D uncertain. Trimming took off 5 bases at V and 3 bases at J, with 4 bases between the two ends. The CDR3 extends over 11 amino acids. The germline gives CDR1 SGHAT, CDR2 FQNNGV. CDR3 sequence reads: CASSPKETQYF. Here the CDR3 DNA reads TGTGCCAGCAGCCCTAAAGAGACCCAGTACTTC.

V gene TRBV5-1 combines with J gene TRBJ1-1; the D gene is possibly TRBD1 (5 bases). The CDR3 length is 14 residues. The germline V gene encodes CDR1 SGHRS and CDR2 YFSETQ. The V gene lost 5 bases and the J gene lost 0 bases, with 11 bases spanning the gap. The CDR3 spells CASSSTVMNTEAFF. As DNA, the CDR3 is TGCGCCAGCAGTTCGACAGTAATGAACACTGAAGCTTTCTTT. The full variable domain, in which reference TRBV5-1 and TRBJ1-1 provide the parts outside the CDR3, is KAGVTQTPRYLIKTRGQQVTLSCSPISGHRSVSWYQQTPGQGLQFLFEYFSETQRNKGNFPGRFSGRQFSNSRSEMNVSTLELGDSALYLCASSSTVMNTEAFFGQGTRLTVV.

Only one count was recorded for this clone. This chain joins TRBV9 and TRBJ1-3; the D gene is possibly TRBD1 (5 bases). The CDR3 sequence is 15 residues long. Between the trimmed V and J ends, which lost 0 bases and 1 base, there was a span of 8 bases. Germline V lookup: CDR1 SGDLS, CDR2 YYNGEE. The chain's CDR3 is CASSVAQGSGNTIYF. The CDR3 bases are TGTGCCAGCAGCGTAGCGCAGGGATCTGGAAACACCATATATTTT. Full variable domain (remainder filled in from reference TRBV9 and TRBJ1-3): DSGVTQTPKHLITATGQRVTLRCSPRSGDLSVYWYQQSLDQGLQFLIQYYNGEERAKGNILERFSAQQFPDLHSELNLSSLELGDSALYFCASSVAQGSGNTIYFGEGSWLTVV.

The V and J genes are TRBV28 and TRBJ1-2; TRBD1 matches 12 bases. The CDR3 is 14 residues long. Germline trimming cut 7 bases from V and 3 bases from J; bases unmatched to any gene: 3. Germline V CDR1 and CDR2: MDHEN, SYDVKM. CDR3 residues: CASKGTGGDYGYTF. The CDR3 DNA reads as TGTGCCAGCAAGGGGACAGGGGGCGACTATGGCTACACCTTC.

This chain uses TRBV11-3 with TRBJ2-2, with 11 bases identical to TRBD1. Trimming took 4 bases from V and 5 from J; bases not matched to a gene: 3. CDR1 is SGHNT and CDR2 is YENEEA in the germline V gene. The CDR3 loop spans 15 amino acids. In nucleotides, the CDR3 is TGTGCCAGCAGCTCCCGGGACAGGGGGACCGGGGAGCTGTTTTTT. This gives the protein CASSSRDRGTGELFF. The variable domain in full, with the rest retrieved from reference TRBV11-3 and TRBJ2-2, is EAGVVQSPRYKIIEKKQPVAFWCNPISGHNTLYWYLQNLGQGPELLIRYENEEAVDDSQLPKDRFSAERLKGVDSTLKIQPAELGDSAVYLCASSSRDRGTGELFFGEGSRLTVL.

The chain uses TRBV30 and TRBJ1-1; D may be TRBD1 (6 bases). This CDR3 has 13 amino acids. The germline V and J ends were trimmed by 3 bases and 0 bases, with 8 bases remaining between them. The germline V gene has CDR1 GTSNPN and CDR2 SVGIG (reference sequence). CDR3 DNA sequence: TGTGCCTGGAGCGGACAGATGAACACTGAAGCTTTCTTT. Its protein is CAWSGQMNTEAFF. The variable domain in full, with the rest retrieved from reference TRBV30 and TRBJ1-1, is SQTIHQWPATLVQPVGSPLSLECTVEGTSNPNLYWYRQAAGRGLQLLFYSVGIGQISSEVPQNLSASRPQDRQFILSSKKLLLSDSGFYLCAWSGQMNTEAFFGQGTRLTVV.

The chain uses TRBV4-3 and TRBJ1-2; 8 bases line up with TRBD1. The CDR3 sequence is 16 residues long. V dropped 4 bases and J dropped 2; count of bases not matched to a gene: 9. Germline CDR1 is LGHNA and CDR2 is YSLEER. This chain's CDR3 is CASSRARTGKNYGYTF. CDR3 nucleotide sequence: TGCGCCAGCAGCCGAGCCCGGACAGGGAAAAACTATGGCTACACCTTC.

This chain joins TRBV12-3 or TRBV12-4 and TRBJ2-1, with D perhaps matching TRBD2 (5 bases). The CDR3 has 12 residues. The germline V and J ends were trimmed by 3 bases and 9 bases, with 9 bases remaining between them. The CDR3 reads CASSFIRGEQFF. Here the CDR3 DNA reads TGTGCCAGCAGTTTCATACGGGGTGAGCAGTTCTTC.

This chain connects TRBV6-5 to TRBJ1-2, with 7 bases aligning to TRBD1. Losses at the gene ends were 0 bases for V and 2 bases for J; bases not matched to a gene: 6. There are 16 residues in the CDR3. Germline CDR1 is MNHEY and CDR2 is SVGAGI. As DNA, the CDR3 is TGTGCCAGCAGTTACTCGAGGGGGACAGACAACTATGGCTACACCTTC. It codes for CASSYSRGTDNYGYTF.

The chain links TRBV19 to TRBJ1-1; TRBD1 agrees at 7 bases. Trimming took 8 bases from V and 0 from J; bases not matched to a gene: 6. This CDR3 region has 14 residues. CDR1 and CDR2 from the germline V gene are LNHDA and SQIVND (reference sequence). CDR3 region: CASRTGSLNTEAFF. The CDR3 DNA follows: TGTGCCAGTCGGACAGGTTCCTTGAACACTGAAGCTTTCTTT.

The V gene is TRBV3-1 (or the pseudogene TRBV3-2), the J gene TRBJ1-6; D ambiguous. V lost 9 bases and J 13 bases, leaving 22 bases between the germline ends. The CDR3 loop spans 14 amino acids. The germline V gene has CDR1 LGHDT and CDR2 YNNKEL (reference sequence). For the CDR3, the DNA is TGTGCCAGTTTGGGTGACAAGCTAACCAGGCCCCTCCACTTT. It encodes CASLGDKLTRPLHF.

J is TRBJ1-4 and V is TRBV9, with D maybe TRBD1 (6 bases). Trimming took off 2 bases at V and 2 bases at J, with 10 bases between the two ends. The CDR3 totals 15 residues. Germline V gene data show CDR1 as SGDLS and CDR2 as YYNGEE. The CDR3 region has the DNA TGTGCCAGCAGCGTTTTTGGGGGCACTAATGAAAAACTGTTTTTT. Amino acid sequence: CASSVFGGTNEKLFF.

The V call is TRBV7-9, the J call TRBJ1-2; no clear D. This CDR3 is built from 13 residues. CDR1 and CDR2 from the germline V gene are SEHNR and FQNEAQ (reference sequence). Trimming pared 5 bases from V and 4 bases from J, leaving 11 bases between. The CDR3 reads CASSPASGYGYTF. In DNA form, the CDR3 reads TGTGCCAGCAGCCCGGCCAGCGGCTATGGCTACACCTTC. Complete variable domain (other parts from reference TRBV7-9 and TRBJ1-2): DTGVSQNPRHKITKRGQNVTFRCDPISEHNRLYWYRQTLGQGPEFLTYFQNEAQLEKSRLLSDRFSAERPKGSFSTLEIQRTEQGDSAMYLCASSPASGYGYTFGSGTRLTVV.

The J gene is TRBJ1-5, the V gene TRBV5-6; D unresolved. CDR1 and CDR2 from the germline V gene are SGHDT and YYEEEE. The CDR3 has 13 amino acids. Trimming stripped 4 bases from V and 8 bases from J, with 13 bases between. CDR3 DNA: TGTGCCAGCAGCCAAGGTGGGAGGGAGCCCCAGCATTTT. It is translated as CASSQGGREPQHF.